These 19 T cell receptor beta chains came from one sample sequenced in a study of T cell changes during pregnancy in multiple sclerosis. Repertoires were generated with immunoSEQ multiplex PCR, while TCRdb's copy carries only in-frame clones and drops some. The sample holds 70,000 to 90,000 clones, just over 90% seen once. The sample here was peripheral blood, taken in the second trimester of pregnancy. The source of these receptors is a female donor in good health, enrolled as a control in a pregnancy study.

V and J are TRBV23-1 and TRBJ2-7; 11 positions match TRBD1. TRBV23-1 belongs to the ORF category, with a function that is uncertain. J was trimmed by 5 bases and V by 8 bases; bases with no gene match: 8. This CDR3 contains 14 residues. Written as DNA, the CDR3 is TGCGCCAGCGCCCGGGACAGGGGGATCAACGAGCAGTACTTC. It is translated as CASARDRGINEQYF.

This clone appeared a single time. V and J are TRBV6-5 and TRBJ2-7, with 8 bases matching TRBD2. Germline CDR1 and CDR2: MNHEY and SVGAGI. The V gene end was trimmed by 2 bases and the J gene end by 6 bases; junction bases not matched to a gene: 9. CDR3 size: 15 residues. CDR3: CASSYRRTGGSEQYF. The DNA of the CDR3 is TGTGCCAGCAGTTACCGCAGGACGGGGGGGTCCGAGCAGTACTTC.

This chain connects TRBV5-1 to TRBJ2-1; 9 bases are shared with TRBD2. The CDR3 runs to 15 residues. Germline loops: CDR1 SGHRS, CDR2 YFSETQ. The trim removed 3 bases at V and 5 bases at J, leaving 6 bases unmatched. The CDR3 DNA reads as TGCGCCAGCAGCTCTCCGGGACTAGCCCACAATGAGCAGTTCTTC. This sequence encodes CASSSPGLAHNEQFF.

The chain couples TRBV19 to TRBJ2-7, with 8 positions matching TRBD1. The J segment lost 4 bases and the V segment lost 3 bases, leaving 8 bases of the junction unmatched. The CDR3 length is 15 residues. The germline V gene encodes CDR1 LNHDA and CDR2 SQIVND (reference sequence). The CDR3 reads CASSIKDRVNYEQYF. For the CDR3, the DNA is TGTGCCAGTAGTATTAAGGACAGGGTGAATTACGAGCAGTACTTC.

The rearrangement joins TRBV5-1 to TRBJ2-1; 7 nucleotides align to TRBD2. The germline V gene encodes CDR1 SGHRS and CDR2 YFSETQ. V shed 2 bases and J 2 bases; nucleotides not matched to a gene: 4. The CDR3 is 15 residues long. The chain's CDR3 is CASSLGLGPYNEQFF. CDR3 nucleotides: TGCGCCAGCAGCTTAGGACTAGGCCCCTACAATGAGCAGTTCTTC.

V usage is TRBV7-2 and J usage is TRBJ2-3; perhaps TRBD2 as D (6 bases). Germline loops: CDR1 SGHTA, CDR2 FQGNSA. The CDR3 is made up of 14 amino acids. V gave up 1 base and J gave up 5 bases, with 10 bases separating them. CDR3 sequence reads: CASSLGEVGDTQYF. DNA of the CDR3: TGTGCCAGCAGCTTAGGGGAGGTGGGAGATACGCAGTATTTT.

The J gene is TRBJ2-5, the V gene TRBV30; 9 bases match TRBD1. The tail of the sequence fits TRBJ2-7 better, so the J call may be wrong. Germline loops: CDR1 GTSNPN, CDR2 SVGIG (reference sequence). The CDR3 is made up of 15 amino acids. DNA for the CDR3: TGTGCCTGGAGTGTTGCCGGGACAGGGCGAGACGAGCAGTACTTC. Protein sequence: CAWSVAGTGRDEQYF.

This clone was detected once. At one of its ends the junction is not consistent with the germline gene, which may arise from a read error. The chain employs TRBV30 and TRBJ2-7; TRBD2 aligns across 8 bases. The CDR3 is 14 residues long. The germline gives CDR1 GTSNPN, CDR2 SVGIG (reference sequence). The CDR3, as DNA: TGTGCCTGGAGGAGGGGACTAGTCTCCTCCGAGCAGTACTTC. It translates to CAWRRGLVSSEQYF.

The chain couples TRBV23-1 to TRBJ1-4; D unresolved. TRBV23-1 is annotated as an ORF whose role is uncertain. With 0 bases removed from V and 3 bases from J, the gap between germline ends came to 17 bases. CDR3 size: 18 residues. The CDR3 bases are TGCGCCAGCAGTCAATCCGGAGCTCGACCGTTCGCTAATGAAAAACTGTTTTTT. Translating gives CASSQSGARPFANEKLFF.

The chain is built from TRBV19 and TRBJ1-5, with 7 bases identical to TRBD1. The germline V gene encodes CDR1 LNHDA and CDR2 SQIVND (reference sequence). V was clipped by 6 bases and J by 5 bases; unmatched bases: 10. The CDR3 consists of 15 residues. In DNA form, the CDR3 reads TGTGCCAGTAGAAGGGTAGGGGGCTCGCATCAGCCCCAGCATTTT. The encoded protein is CASRRVGGSHQPQHF.

This chain uses TRBV9 with TRBJ2-2; TRBD2 agrees at 8 bases. The CDR3 is 17 residues long. Germline-derived CDR1 and CDR2 are SGDLS and YYNGEE. V trimming: 4 bases; J trimming: 0 bases; junction bases outside the gene matches: 8. Here the CDR3 reads CASSLGRGGANTGELFF. The CDR3 nucleotides read TGTGCCAGCAGCCTCGGGAGGGGGGGCGCGAACACCGGGGAGCTGTTTTTT.

This chain joins TRBV7-3 and TRBJ2-3; 7 bases line up with TRBD1. The CDR3 contains 15 residues. Germline lookup yields CDR1 SGHTA and CDR2 FQGTGA. J lost 0 bases, V lost 8 bases, and 8 bases had no gene match. CDR3 residues: CASATGTASTDTQYF. CDR3 bases: TGTGCCAGCGCAACCGGGACAGCTAGCACAGATACGCAGTATTTT.

This chain links TRBV15 with TRBJ2-3; 7 bases are a match to TRBD1. The CDR3 runs 15 residues. CDR1 and CDR2 (germline): LNHNV, YYDKDF (reference sequence). J gave up 4 bases and V 5 bases, and 9 bases lay outside the gene matches. CDR3 in DNA: TGTGCCACCAGCTCCTACCGGGACAGCCCAGATACGCAGTATTTT. This sequence encodes CATSSYRDSPDTQYF. Drawing the rest from reference TRBV15 and TRBJ2-3, the complete variable domain is DAMVIQNPRYQVTQFGKPVTLSCSQTLNHNVMYWYQQKSSQAPKLLFHYYDKDFNNEADTPDNFQSRRPNTSFCFLDIRSPGLGDTAMYLCATSSYRDSPDTQYFGPGTRLTVL.

This chain links TRBV5-5 with TRBJ2-3, with a tentative D call TRBD2 (6 bases). This CDR3 spans 15 amino acids. CDR1 and CDR2 from the germline V gene are SGHKS and YYEKEE (reference sequence). V was pared by 0 bases and J by 4 bases, with 12 bases between. CDR3 loop: CASSLEGGISDTQYF. DNA of the CDR3: TGTGCCAGCAGCTTGGAGGGCGGGATATCAGATACGCAGTATTTT.

J is TRBJ2-1 and V is TRBV5-1, with D perhaps matching TRBD1 (6 bases). The CDR3 spans 14 residues. Germline V lookup: CDR1 SGHRS, CDR2 YFSETQ. The V and J ends lost 5 bases and 9 bases respectively, with 18 bases between them. CDR3 DNA sequence: TGCGCCAGCAGTTACGACAGGATTCCCAGTGAGCAGTTCTTC. It translates to CASSYDRIPSEQFF. The full variable domain, in which reference TRBV5-1 and TRBJ2-1 provide the parts outside the CDR3, is KAGVTQTPRYLIKTRGQQVTLSCSPISGHRSVSWYQQTPGQGLQFLFEYFSETQRNKGNFPGRFSGRQFSNSRSEMNVSTLELGDSALYLCASSYDRIPSEQFFGPGTRLTVL.

The V call is TRBV7-9, the J call TRBJ1-2, with 9 bases lining up with TRBD1. The V segment lost 5 bases and the J segment 8 bases; nucleotides outside the gene matches: 12. The CDR3 is 15 residues long. Germline assignment: CDR1 SEHNR and CDR2 FQNEAQ (reference sequence). The CDR3 sequence is CASSKSGTGKIGYTF. CDR3 DNA: TGTGCCAGCAGCAAGTCAGGGACAGGGAAAATAGGCTACACCTTC.

The DNA for the CDR3 is TGTGCCATCAGTGAGTCGGGGACAGATGGTCGCTACACCTTC. Translating it yields CAISESGTDGRYTF. The V call is TRBV10-3, the J call TRBJ1-2, with TRBD1 matching over 7 bases. Germline CDR1 is ENHRY and CDR2 is SYGVKD. V was clipped by 0 bases and J by 9 bases; unmatched bases: 7. The CDR3 totals 14 residues.

The gene calls are TRBV11-3 and TRBJ2-5; 9 bases match TRBD2. The CDR3 is 16 amino acids. Germline V gene sequence: CDR1 SGHNT, CDR2 YENEEA. V shed 3 bases, J shed 4 bases, and the junction held 9 bases outside the gene matches. This chain's CDR3 is CASSLGLAGGLETQYF. The CDR3 DNA reads as TGTGCCAGCAGCTTGGGACTGGCGGGGGGGCTAGAGACCCAGTACTTC.

The CDR3 DNA reads as TGTGCCAGCAGCCCCCATGCGGAAAACACTGAAGCTTTCTTT. Protein: CASSPHAENTEAFF. This sequence joins TRBV7-9 and TRBJ1-1; the D is unclear. The CDR3 runs to 14 residues. V shed 5 bases and J shed 2 bases, with 12 bases lying between them. Looked up from germline, CDR1 is SEHNR and CDR2 is FQNEAQ (reference sequence).